This entry is about one T cell receptor beta chain. The antigen is undetermined. It was with 60 Vbeta and 13 Jbeta primers that the PCR ran. Repertoires were generated with immunoSEQ multiplex PCR, while TCRdb's copy carries only in-frame clones and drops some. In the table there are under 200,000 clones, approximately 83% of which are singletons. Trimming cost V 4 bases and J 4 bases, with 21 bases left between them. The CDR3 runs 18 residues. Germline CDR1 is SGHRS and CDR2 is YFSETQ. The data derive from a study of cytomegalovirus exposure and HLA in healthy donors. Study outcomes and limitations: Sequencing depth across donors, presence/absence analyses assumed, was roughly uniform. V- and J-gene trimming of TCR beta was linked (in a later analysis) to a missense DCLRE1C variant. Rarity characterized most TCR sequences, yet some public TCRs appeared in many donors. The authors judged a highly shared variant cluster likely a sequencing artifact.

The source of this sequence is a man between 18 and 29 years old in good health and CMV-seropositive. Material: PBMCs. The chain employs TRBV5-1 and TRBJ1-6, with a weak D call TRBD1 (6 bases). This chain's CDR3 is CASSPRLVAQGYNSPLHF. DNA of the CDR3: TGCGCCAGCAGCCCGAGACTCGTGGCACAGGGATATAATTCACCCCTCCACTTT. Combining the CDR3 with reference TRBV5-1 and TRBJ1-6 gives the whole variable domain KAGVTQTPRYLIKTRGQQVTLSCSPISGHRSVSWYQQTPGQGLQFLFEYFSETQRNKGNFPGRFSGRQFSNSRSEMNVSTLELGDSALYLCASSPRLVAQGYNSPLHFGNGTRLTVT.